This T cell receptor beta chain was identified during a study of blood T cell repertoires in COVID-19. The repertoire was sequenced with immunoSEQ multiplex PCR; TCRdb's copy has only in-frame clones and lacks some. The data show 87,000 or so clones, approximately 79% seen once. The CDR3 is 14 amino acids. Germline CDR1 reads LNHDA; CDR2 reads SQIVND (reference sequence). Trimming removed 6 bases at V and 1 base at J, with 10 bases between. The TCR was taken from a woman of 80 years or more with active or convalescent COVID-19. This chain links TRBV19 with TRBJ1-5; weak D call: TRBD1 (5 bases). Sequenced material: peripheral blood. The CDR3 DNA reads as TGTGCCAGTAGGGTGGGGGGAAGCAATCAGCCCCAGCATTTT. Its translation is CASRVGGSNQPQHF.